This is a list of T cell receptor beta chains from one sample in a study of blood T cells in healthy people across ages. A single record per CDR3 protein comes from TCRdb applying MiXCR to the 5' RACE reads. The sample lists about 780,000 distinct CDR3 sequences, about 46% seen once, with 15% to 20% in the top ten. What was sequenced was blood. Receptor source: a man of 80 years or more in good health. The CDR3 runs from the conserved cysteine through the conserved F or W. A D gene is named only where the DNA matches it firmly. Not all rows give a size; the values are once, few, many and, for expanded clones, a class.

d_gene: .; j_gene: TRBJ2-7; v_gene: TRBV10-3; abundance: .; CDR3aa: CAISDPVKGYEQYF; CDR3nt: TGTGCCATCAGTGACCCGGTAAAGGGCTACGAGCAGTACTTC
d_gene: .; j_gene: TRBJ2-3; v_gene: TRBV5-1; abundance: .; CDR3aa: CASSGAGMITDTQYF; CDR3nt: TGCGCCAGCAGCGGTGCGGGAATGATCACAGATACGCAGTATTTT
d_gene: TRBD2; j_gene: TRBJ2-4; v_gene: TRBV20-1; abundance: many; CDR3aa: CSARDWVGRASKNIQYF; CDR3nt: TGCAGTGCTAGAGATTGGGTCGGGAGGGCCTCCAAAAACATTCAGTACTTC
d_gene: TRBD1; j_gene: TRBJ2-7; v_gene: TRBV7-9; abundance: once; CDR3aa: CASRPGQGDYEQYF; CDR3nt: TGTGCCAGCAGACCGGGACAGGGGGACTACGAGCAGTACTTC
d_gene: .; j_gene: TRBJ2-1; v_gene: TRBV3-1; abundance: few; CDR3aa: CASSQPTQPGSYNEQFF; CDR3nt: TGTGCCAGCAGCCAGCCGACCCAACCGGGCAGTTACAATGAGCAGTTCTTC
d_gene: .; j_gene: TRBJ2-3; v_gene: TRBV18; abundance: many; CDR3aa: CASSPRTADTDTQYF; CDR3nt: TGTGCCAGCTCACCACGCACGGCCGACACAGATACGCAGTATTTT
d_gene: TRBD2; j_gene: TRBJ2-1; v_gene: TRBV12-3/TRBV12-4; abundance: many; CDR3aa: CASSYIAGGSYNEQFF; CDR3nt: TGTGCCAGCAGTTATATAGCGGGAGGTTCCTACAATGAGCAGTTCTTC
d_gene: .; j_gene: TRBJ2-7; v_gene: TRBV28; abundance: few; CDR3aa: CASRYARVVDEQYF; CDR3nt: TGTGCCAGCAGATACGCGAGGGTGGTCGACGAGCAGTACTTC
d_gene: TRBD1; j_gene: TRBJ2-1; v_gene: TRBV20-1; abundance: .; CDR3aa: CSAIMDRDEQFF; CDR3nt: TGCAGTGCTATAATGGACAGGGATGAGCAGTTCTTC
d_gene: .; j_gene: TRBJ2-6; v_gene: TRBV7-2; abundance: few; CDR3aa: CASSQGSGSSGANVLTF; CDR3nt: TGTGCCAGCAGCCAAGGGTCCGGGTCTTCTGGGGCCAACGTCCTGACTTTC
d_gene: .; j_gene: TRBJ2-6; v_gene: TRBV30; abundance: .; CDR3aa: CACPQGSGANVLTF; CDR3nt: TGTGCCTGCCCACAGGGCTCTGGGGCCAACGTCCTGACTTTC
d_gene: TRBD1; j_gene: TRBJ1-2; v_gene: TRBV20-1; abundance: .; CDR3aa: CSARDGTGENYGYTF; CDR3nt: TGCAGTGCTAGAGATGGGACAGGGGAAAACTATGGCTACACCTTC
d_gene: TRBD1; j_gene: TRBJ1-5; v_gene: TRBV20-1; abundance: few; CDR3aa: CSASNTGEGGQPQHF; CDR3nt: TGCAGTGCTTCCAACACAGGGGAAGGGGGTCAGCCCCAGCATTTT